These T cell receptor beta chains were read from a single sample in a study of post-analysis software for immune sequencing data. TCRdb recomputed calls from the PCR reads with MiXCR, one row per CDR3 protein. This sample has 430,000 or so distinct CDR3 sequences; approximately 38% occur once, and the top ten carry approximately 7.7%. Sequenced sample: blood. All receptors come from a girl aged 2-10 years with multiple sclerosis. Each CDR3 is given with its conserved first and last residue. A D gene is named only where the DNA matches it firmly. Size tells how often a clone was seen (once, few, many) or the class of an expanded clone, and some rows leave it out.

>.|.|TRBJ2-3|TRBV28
TGTGCCAGCAGTCCCAGCGACTGGCGGTACACAGATACGCAGTATTTT
CASSPSDWRYTDTQYF
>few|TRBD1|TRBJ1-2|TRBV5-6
TGTGCCAGCAGCTTTGAAGGGGGCCTATACTATGGCTACACCTTC
CASSFEGGLYYGYTF
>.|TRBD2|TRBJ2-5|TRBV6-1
TGTGCCAGCAGTGAAGTGGCTGGACTAGCGGGCGCAGAGACCCAGTACTTC
CASSEVAGLAGAETQYF
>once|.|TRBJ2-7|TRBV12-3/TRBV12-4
TGTGCCAGCAGTTTAAATCCCCTGGGACGGACGGGTGCCTACGAGCAGTACTTC
CASSLNPLGRTGAYEQYF
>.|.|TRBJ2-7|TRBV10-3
TGTGCCATCAGCAATGACAGGAACCACGAGCAGTACTTC
CAISNDRNHEQYF
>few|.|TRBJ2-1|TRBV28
TGTGCCAGCAGTCTGACTAGTCCCAATGAGCAGTTCTTC
CASSLTSPNEQFF
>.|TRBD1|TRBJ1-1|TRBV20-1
TGCAGTGCTACTAGGGGGCCTGAAGCTTTCTTT
CSATRGPEAFF
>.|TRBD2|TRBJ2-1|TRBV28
TGTGCCAGCAGTATGCGGGACTATGTCAATGAGCAGTTGTTC
CASSMRDYVNEQLF
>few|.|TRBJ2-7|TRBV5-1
TGCGCCAGCAGCTTCTCCCAGCTAGGGTACGAGCAGTACTTC
CASSFSQLGYEQYF
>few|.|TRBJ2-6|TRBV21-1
TGTGCCAGCAGCAAATGGGCGGGAGGGCCTTCTGGGGCCAACGTCCTGACTTTC
CASSKWAGGPSGANVLTF
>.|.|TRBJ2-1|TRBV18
TGTGCCAGCTCACGGGACCAGGGCTACAATGAGCAGTTCTTC
CASSRDQGYNEQFF
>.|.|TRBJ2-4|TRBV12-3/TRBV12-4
TGTGCCAGCAGCACTTCTAGCGTTCTAGCCAAAAACATTCAGTACTTC
CASSTSSVLAKNIQYF
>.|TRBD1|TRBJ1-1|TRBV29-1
TGCAGCGCCCGGGACAGTTCGAGGGGGGCTTTCTTT
CSARDSSRGAFF
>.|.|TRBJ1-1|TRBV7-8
TGTGCCAGCAGCTTAGGCACAGCCTCCACTGAAGCTTTCTTT
CASSLGTASTEAFF
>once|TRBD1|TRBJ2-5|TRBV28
TGTGCCAGCAGCCCCCATAAAGACAGGGAAGAGACCCTGTACTTC
CASSPHKDREETLYF
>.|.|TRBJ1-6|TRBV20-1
TGCAGTGCTAGAGATCACGGCAGACACGTTAATTCACCCCTCCACTTT
CSARDHGRHVNSPLHF
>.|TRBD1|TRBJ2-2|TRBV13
TGTGCCAGCAGCTTAGGCGACAGGGGAATCGCCGGGGAGCTGTTTTTT
CASSLGDRGIAGELFF
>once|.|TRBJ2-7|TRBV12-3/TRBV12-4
TGTGCCAGCAGTGTAGCGGAAACCTACGAGCAGTACTTC
CASSVAETYEQYF
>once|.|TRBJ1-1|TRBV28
TGTGCCAGCAGCCTACAAGGTGGTGAAGCTTTCTTT
CASSLQGGEAFF
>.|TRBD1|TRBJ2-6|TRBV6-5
TGTGCCAGCAGTTACGTTTCCGGGACAGGGCTGTCTGGGGCCAACGTCCTGACTTTC
CASSYVSGTGLSGANVLTF
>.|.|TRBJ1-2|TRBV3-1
TGTGCCAGCAGCCAAGATGTCGTGACAGGCCGAAGTGGCTACACCTTC
CASSQDVVTGRSGYTF
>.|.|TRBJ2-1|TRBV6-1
TGTGCCAGCAGTGAATCGGTTAGGGGGGTAGACAATGAGCAGTTCTTC
CASSESVRGVDNEQFF
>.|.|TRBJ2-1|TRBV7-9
TGTGCCAGCAGTCCTACTAGCCACTCCTACAATGAGCAGTTCTTC
CASSPTSHSYNEQFF
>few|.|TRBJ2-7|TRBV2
TGTGCCAGCAGTGTACAGACCCACGAGCAGTACTTC
CASSVQTHEQYF
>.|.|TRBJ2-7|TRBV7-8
TGTGCCAGCAGCTTAAGCAGTCGACCTACTCATTACGAGCAGTACTTC
CASSLSSRPTHYEQYF
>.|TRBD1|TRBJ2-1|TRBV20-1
TGCAGTGCTAGAGGGGGATTACAGGGGATAGGGTCCTACAATGAGCAGTTCTTC
CSARGGLQGIGSYNEQFF
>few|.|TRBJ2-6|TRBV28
TGTGCCAGCACCTCAGCCTCTGGGGCCAACGTCCTGACTTTC
CASTSASGANVLTF
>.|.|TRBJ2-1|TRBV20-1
TGCAGTGCTAGAGAGTCCTACGCGAATGAGCAGTTCTTC
CSARESYANEQFF
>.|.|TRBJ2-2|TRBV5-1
TGCGCCAGCAGCTTGGGCCCCGTTAGGGCGAGACCTACCACCGGGGAGCTGTTTTTT
CASSLGPVRARPTTGELFF
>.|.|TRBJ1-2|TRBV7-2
TGTGCCAGCAGCTTAGGTTCAGGGCAGGGCTATGGCTACACCTTC
CASSLGSGQGYGYTF
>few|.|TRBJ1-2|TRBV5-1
TGCGCCAGCAGCTTGAAGACGGGCTATGGCTACACCTTC
CASSLKTGYGYTF
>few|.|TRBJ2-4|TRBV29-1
TGCAGCATCGTAGCGCGGGCCAAAAACATTCAGTACTTC
CSIVARAKNIQYF
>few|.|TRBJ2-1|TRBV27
TGTGCCAGCACCCTGGCCAGTGGCGGTTTCGTCTCCTACAATGAGCAGTTCTTC
CASTLASGGFVSYNEQFF
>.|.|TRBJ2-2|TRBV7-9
TGTGCCAGCAGCTTAGCGTCCGGGGAGCTGTTTTTT
CASSLASGELFF
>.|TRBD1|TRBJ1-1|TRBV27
TGTGCCAGCAGTTTTAACAGGGGAGTGTACACTGAAGCTTTCTTT
CASSFNRGVYTEAFF
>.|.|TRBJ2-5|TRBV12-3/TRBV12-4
TGTGCCAGCAGTAAGACGACGGGAAGTCTCCAAGAGACCCAGTACTTC
CASSKTTGSLQETQYF
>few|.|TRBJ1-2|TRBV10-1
TGCGCCAGCAGTGAATGGCAGGACTATGGCTACACCTTC
CASSEWQDYGYTF
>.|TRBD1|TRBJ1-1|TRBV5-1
TGCGCCAGCAGCTTGTTTGGACAGGGTATAGATGAAGCTTTCTTT
CASSLFGQGIDEAFF
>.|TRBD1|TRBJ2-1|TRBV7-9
TGTGCCAGCAGCCCAAGCCGGGACAGGGGAAACAATGAGCAGTTCTTC
CASSPSRDRGNNEQFF
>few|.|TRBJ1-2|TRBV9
TGTGCCAGCAGCGTAGACCCGGGGCCGGGGTATGGCTACACCTTC
CASSVDPGPGYGYTF
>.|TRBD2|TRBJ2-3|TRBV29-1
TGCAGCGTTGGACTAGCGGGGGCCACAGATACGCAGTATTTT
CSVGLAGATDTQYF
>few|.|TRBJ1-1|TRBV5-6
TGTGCCAGCAGCTGGGTGGGGGGGGCAGACCTTGAAGCTTTCTTT
CASSWVGGADLEAFF
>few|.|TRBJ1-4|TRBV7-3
TGTGCCAGCAGCCTAACTAATGAAAAACTGTTTTTT
CASSLTNEKLFF
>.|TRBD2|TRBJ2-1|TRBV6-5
TGTGCCAGCAGACCGACTAGCGGGAGGGTCAATGAGCAGTTCTTC
CASRPTSGRVNEQFF
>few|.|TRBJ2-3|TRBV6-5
TGTGCCAGCAGTTACTCGATACGTTCTAGCACAGATACGCAGTATTTT
CASSYSIRSSTDTQYF
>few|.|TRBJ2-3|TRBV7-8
TGTGCCAGCAGCTTAGACGGGGCGGGGACCAGCACAGATACGCAGTATTTT
CASSLDGAGTSTDTQYF
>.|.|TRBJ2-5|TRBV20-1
TGCAGTGCTAGCGAGGGGCCGCAAGAGACCCAGTACTTC
CSASEGPQETQYF
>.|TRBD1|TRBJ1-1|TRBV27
TGTGCCAGCAGTCGATCGCTCCAAGGGGGCTCGACCACTGAAGCTTTCTTT
CASSRSLQGGSTTEAFF
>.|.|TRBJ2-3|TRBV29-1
TGCAGCGGCTACCCGCGACTAGCGCAGTATTTT
CSGYPRLAQYF
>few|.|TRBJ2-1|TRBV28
TGTGCCAGCAGGGGACCGCGGGTTGAGCAGTTCTTC
CASRGPRVEQFF
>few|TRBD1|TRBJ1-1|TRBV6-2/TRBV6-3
TGTGCCAGCAGTTCGTCCGGGACAGGGGAGGTCATGAACACTGAAGCTTTCTTT
CASSSSGTGEVMNTEAFF
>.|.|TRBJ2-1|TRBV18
TGTGCCAGCTCACCCCTTTGGGCAGGGGATTACAATGAGCAGTTCTTC
CASSPLWAGDYNEQFF
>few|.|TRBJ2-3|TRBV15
TGTGCCACCAGCCCGACTAGGACAGCAAACACAGATACGCAGTATTTT
CATSPTRTANTDTQYF
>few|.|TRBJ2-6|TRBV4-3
TGCGCCAGCAGCCCCGGGGTCAGGGGGGCCAACGTCCTGACTTTC
CASSPGVRGANVLTF